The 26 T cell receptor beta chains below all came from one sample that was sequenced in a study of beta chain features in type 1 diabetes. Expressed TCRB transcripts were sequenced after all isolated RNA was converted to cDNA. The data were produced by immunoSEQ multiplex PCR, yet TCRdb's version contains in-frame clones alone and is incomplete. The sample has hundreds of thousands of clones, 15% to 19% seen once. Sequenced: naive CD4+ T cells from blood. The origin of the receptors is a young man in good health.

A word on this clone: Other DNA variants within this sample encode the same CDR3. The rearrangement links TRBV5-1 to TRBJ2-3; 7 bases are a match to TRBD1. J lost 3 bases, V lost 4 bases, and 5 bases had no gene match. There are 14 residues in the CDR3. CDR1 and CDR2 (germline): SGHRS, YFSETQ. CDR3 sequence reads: CASSRQGGTDTQYF. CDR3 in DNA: TGCGCCAGCAGCAGACAGGGCGGGACAGATACGCAGTATTTT.

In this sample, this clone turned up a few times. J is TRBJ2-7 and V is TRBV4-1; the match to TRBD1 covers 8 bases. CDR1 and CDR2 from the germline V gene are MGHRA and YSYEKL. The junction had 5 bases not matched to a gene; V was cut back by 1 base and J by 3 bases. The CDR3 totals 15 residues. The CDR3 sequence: CASSQGTGLRYEQYF. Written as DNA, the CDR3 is TGCGCCAGCAGCCAAGGGACAGGGCTACGCTACGAGCAGTACTTC.

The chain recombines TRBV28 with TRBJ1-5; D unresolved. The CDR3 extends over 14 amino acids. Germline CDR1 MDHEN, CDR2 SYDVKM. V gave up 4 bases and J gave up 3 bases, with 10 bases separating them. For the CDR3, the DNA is TGTGCCAGCAGTTCCCGGGCCAACAATCAGCCCCAGCATTTT. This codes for CASSSRANNQPQHF.

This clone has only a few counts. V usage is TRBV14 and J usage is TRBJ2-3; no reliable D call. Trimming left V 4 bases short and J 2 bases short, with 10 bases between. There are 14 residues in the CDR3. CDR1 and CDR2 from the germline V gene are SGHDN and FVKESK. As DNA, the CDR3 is TGTGCCAGCAGCCCCATCCGATCCACAGATACGCAGTATTTT. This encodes CASSPIRSTDTQYF.

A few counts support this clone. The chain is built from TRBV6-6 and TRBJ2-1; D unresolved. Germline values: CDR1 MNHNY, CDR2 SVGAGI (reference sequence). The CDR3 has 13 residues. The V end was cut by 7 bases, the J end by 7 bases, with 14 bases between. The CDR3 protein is CASTDGMRNEQFF. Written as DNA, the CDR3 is TGTGCCAGCACCGATGGAATGCGGAATGAGCAGTTCTTC.

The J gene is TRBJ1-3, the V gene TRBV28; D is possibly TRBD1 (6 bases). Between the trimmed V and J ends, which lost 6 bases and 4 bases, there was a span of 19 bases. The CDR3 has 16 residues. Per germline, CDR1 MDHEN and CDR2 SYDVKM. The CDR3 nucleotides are TGTGCCAGCAGGCCCAATTACAGGGAAAGGGGAAACACCATATATTTT. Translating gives CASRPNYRERGNTIYF.

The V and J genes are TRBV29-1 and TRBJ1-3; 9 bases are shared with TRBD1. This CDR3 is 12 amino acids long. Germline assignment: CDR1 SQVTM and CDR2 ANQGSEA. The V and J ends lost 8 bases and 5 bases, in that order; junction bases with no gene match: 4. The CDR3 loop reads CSFGTGRNTIYF. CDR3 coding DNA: TGCAGCTTTGGGACAGGGAGAAACACCATATATTTT.

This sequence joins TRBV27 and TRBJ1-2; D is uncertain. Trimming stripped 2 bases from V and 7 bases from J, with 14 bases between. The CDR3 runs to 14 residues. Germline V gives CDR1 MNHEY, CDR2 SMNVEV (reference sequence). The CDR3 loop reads CASSLGTGKSGYTF. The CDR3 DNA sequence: TGTGCCAGCAGTTTAGGTACGGGGAAGAGTGGCTACACCTTC.

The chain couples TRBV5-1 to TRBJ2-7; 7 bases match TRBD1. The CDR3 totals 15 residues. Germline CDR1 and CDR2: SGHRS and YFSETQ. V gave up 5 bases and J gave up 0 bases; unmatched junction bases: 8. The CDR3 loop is CASRIQGTSSYEQYF. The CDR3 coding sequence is TGCGCCAGCAGGATACAGGGGACCAGCTCCTACGAGCAGTACTTC.

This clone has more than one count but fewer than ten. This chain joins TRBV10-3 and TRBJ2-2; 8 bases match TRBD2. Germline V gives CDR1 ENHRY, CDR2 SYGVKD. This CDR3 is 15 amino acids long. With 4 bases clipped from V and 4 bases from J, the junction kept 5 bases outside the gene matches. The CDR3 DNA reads TGTGCCATCAGTGCGGGGACTAGGGGCACCGGGGAGCTGTTTTTT. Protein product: CAISAGTRGTGELFF.

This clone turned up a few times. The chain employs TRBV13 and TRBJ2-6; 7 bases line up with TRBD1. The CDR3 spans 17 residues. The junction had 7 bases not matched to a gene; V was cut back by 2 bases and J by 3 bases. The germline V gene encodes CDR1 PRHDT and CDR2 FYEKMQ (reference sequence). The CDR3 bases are TGTGCCAGCAGCTTAATGAGATACAGGGGTGGGGCCAACGTCCTGACTTTC. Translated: CASSLMRYRGGANVLTF. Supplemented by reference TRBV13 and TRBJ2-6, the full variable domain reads AAGVIQSPRHLIKEKRETATLKCYPIPRHDTVYWYQQGPGQDPQFLISFYEKMQSDKGSIPDRFSAQQFSDYHSELNMSSLELGDSALYFCASSLMRYRGGANVLTFGAGSRLTVL.

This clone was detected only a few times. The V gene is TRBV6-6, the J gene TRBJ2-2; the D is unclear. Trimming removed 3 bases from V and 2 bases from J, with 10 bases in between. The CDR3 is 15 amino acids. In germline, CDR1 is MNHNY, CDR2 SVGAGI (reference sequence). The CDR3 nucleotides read TGTGCCAGCAGTTATCCCGGAAGAAACACCGGGGAGCTGTTTTTT. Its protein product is CASSYPGRNTGELFF.

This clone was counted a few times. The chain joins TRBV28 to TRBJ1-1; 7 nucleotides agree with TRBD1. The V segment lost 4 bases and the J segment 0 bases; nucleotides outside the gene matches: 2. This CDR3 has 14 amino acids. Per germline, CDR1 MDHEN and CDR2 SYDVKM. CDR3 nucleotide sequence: TGTGCCAGCAGTTCGACAGGGTTGAACACTGAAGCTTTCTTT. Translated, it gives CASSSTGLNTEAFF. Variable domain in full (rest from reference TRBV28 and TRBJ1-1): DVKVTQSSRYLVKRTGEKVFLECVQDMDHENMFWYRQDPGLGLRLIYFSYDVKMKEKGDIPEGYSVSREKKERFSLILESASTNQTSMYLCASSSTGLNTEAFFGQGTRLTVV.

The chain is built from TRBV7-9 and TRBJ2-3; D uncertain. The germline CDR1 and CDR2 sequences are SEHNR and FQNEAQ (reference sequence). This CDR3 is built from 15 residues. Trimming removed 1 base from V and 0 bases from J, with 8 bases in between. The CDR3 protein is CASSLGLGSTDTQYF. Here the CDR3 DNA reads TGTGCCAGCAGCTTAGGTCTAGGGAGCACAGATACGCAGTATTTT.

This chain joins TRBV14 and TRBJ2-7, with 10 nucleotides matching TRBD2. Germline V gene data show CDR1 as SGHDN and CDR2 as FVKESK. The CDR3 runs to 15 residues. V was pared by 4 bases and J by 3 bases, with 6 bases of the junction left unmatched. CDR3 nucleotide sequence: TGTGCCAGCAGCCTCCCACTAGCGGGGTACTACGAGCAGTACTTC. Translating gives CASSLPLAGYYEQYF.

CDR3 sequence: CASSSPGTSGMNEQFF. CDR3 nucleotide sequence: TGTGCCAGCAGCTCCCCCGGGACTAGCGGGATGAATGAGCAGTTCTTC. The chain employs TRBV13 and TRBJ2-1, with 13 bases matching TRBD2. This CDR3 comprises 16 residues. The J segment lost 7 bases and the V segment lost 4 bases, leaving 7 bases of the junction unmatched. Germline values: CDR1 PRHDT, CDR2 FYEKMQ (reference sequence).

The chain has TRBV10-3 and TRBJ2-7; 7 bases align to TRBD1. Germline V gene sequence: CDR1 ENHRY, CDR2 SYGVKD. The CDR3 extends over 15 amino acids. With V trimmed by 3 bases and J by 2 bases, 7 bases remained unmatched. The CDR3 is CAISEGTAGPYEQYF. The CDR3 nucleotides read TGTGCCATCAGTGAAGGGACAGCCGGACCCTACGAGCAGTACTTC.

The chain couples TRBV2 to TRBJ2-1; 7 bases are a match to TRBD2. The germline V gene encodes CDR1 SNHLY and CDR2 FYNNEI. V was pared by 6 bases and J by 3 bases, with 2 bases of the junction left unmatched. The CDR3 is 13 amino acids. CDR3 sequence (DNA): TGTGCCAGCAGGCGGGAGAACTACAATGAGCAGTTCTTC. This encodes CASRRENYNEQFF.

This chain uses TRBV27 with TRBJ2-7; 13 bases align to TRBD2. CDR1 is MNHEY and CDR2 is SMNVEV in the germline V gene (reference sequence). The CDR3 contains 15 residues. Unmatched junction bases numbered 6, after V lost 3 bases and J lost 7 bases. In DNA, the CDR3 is TGTGCCAGCAGTTTGAGGACTAGCGGGAGTGGAGAGCAGTACTTC. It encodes CASSLRTSGSGEQYF.

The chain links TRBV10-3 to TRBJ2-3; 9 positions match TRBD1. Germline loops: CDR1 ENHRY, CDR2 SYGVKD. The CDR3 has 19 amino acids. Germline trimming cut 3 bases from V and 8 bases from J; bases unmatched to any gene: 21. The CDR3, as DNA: TGTGCCATCAGTGAACCGCCTCGGACAGGGGTAATTAGGAGTGGTACGCAGTATTTT. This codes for CAISEPPRTGVIRSGTQYF.

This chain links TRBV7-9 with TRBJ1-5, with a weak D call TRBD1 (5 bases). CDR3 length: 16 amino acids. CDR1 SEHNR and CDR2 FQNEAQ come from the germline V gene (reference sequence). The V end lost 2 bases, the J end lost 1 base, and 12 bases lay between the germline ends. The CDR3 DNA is TGTGCCAGCAGCTTATATAGCGGGACCAGCAATCAGCCCCAGCATTTT. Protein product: CASSLYSGTSNQPQHF.

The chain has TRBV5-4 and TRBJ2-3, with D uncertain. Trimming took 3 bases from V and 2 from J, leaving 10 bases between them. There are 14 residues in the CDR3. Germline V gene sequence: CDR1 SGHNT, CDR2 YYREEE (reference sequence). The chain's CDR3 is CASSSAEPTDTQYF. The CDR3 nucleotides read TGTGCCAGCAGCTCCGCCGAACCCACAGATACGCAGTATTTT.

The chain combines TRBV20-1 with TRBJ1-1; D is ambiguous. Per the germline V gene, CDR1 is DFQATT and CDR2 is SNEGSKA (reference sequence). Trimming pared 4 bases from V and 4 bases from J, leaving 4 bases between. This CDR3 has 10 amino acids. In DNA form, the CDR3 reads TGCAGTGCTAAAGTCACTGAAGCTTTCTTT. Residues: CSAKVTEAFF.

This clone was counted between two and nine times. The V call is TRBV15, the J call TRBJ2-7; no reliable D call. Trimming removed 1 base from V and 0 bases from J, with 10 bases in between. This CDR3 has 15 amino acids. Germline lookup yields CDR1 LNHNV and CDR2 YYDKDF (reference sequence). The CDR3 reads CATSRAGRFSYEQYF. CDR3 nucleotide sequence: TGTGCCACCAGCAGAGCTGGCAGGTTCTCCTACGAGCAGTACTTC. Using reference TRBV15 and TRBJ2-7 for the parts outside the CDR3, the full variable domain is DAMVIQNPRYQVTQFGKPVTLSCSQTLNHNVMYWYQQKSSQAPKLLFHYYDKDFNNEADTPDNFQSRRPNTSFCFLDIRSPGLGDTAMYLCATSRAGRFSYEQYFGPGTRLTVT.

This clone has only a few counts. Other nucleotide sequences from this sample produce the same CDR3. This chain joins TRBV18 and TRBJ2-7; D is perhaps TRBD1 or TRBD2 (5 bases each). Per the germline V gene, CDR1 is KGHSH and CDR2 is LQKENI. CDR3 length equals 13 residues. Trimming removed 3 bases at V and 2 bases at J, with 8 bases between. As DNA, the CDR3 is TGTGCCAGCTCACCTCAGGGAGCCTACGAGCAGTACTTC. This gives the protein CASSPQGAYEQYF. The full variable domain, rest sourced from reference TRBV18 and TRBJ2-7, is NAGVMQNPRHLVRRRGQEARLRCSPMKGHSHVYWYRQLPEEGLKFMVYLQKENIIDESGMPKERFSAEFPKEGPSILRIQQVVRGDSAAYFCASSPQGAYEQYFGPGTRLTVT.

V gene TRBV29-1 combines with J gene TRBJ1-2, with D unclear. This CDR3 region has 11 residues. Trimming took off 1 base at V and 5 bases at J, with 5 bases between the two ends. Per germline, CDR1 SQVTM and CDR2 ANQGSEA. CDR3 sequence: CSVEGQYGYTF. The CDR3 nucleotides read TGCAGCGTTGAAGGGCAATATGGCTACACCTTC.